One T cell receptor beta chain is described in this entry. Its target antigen remains unknown. No base quality information exists; no much larger clone differs at one position. The data were taken from a study of human T cells and chemical hapten exposure (dated by TCRdb to the early 2020s). Broadly, across the study: For sensitization, 2% DPC in acetone was applied to a 2 cm by 2 cm area of upper inner arm skin. Patients additionally received weekly therapeutic DPC doses to the scalp throughout the roughly 23-week study period. Peripheral blood TCR repertoire changes were tracked in vivo in alopecia patients during primary and secondary sensitization to the hapten diphenylcyclopropenone (DPC). Patch testing was performed on the upper back with Finn chambers containing 0.01% DPC, and the patch tests were scored after 6 days according to International Contact Dermatitis Research Group standards. The libraries were sequenced as a pool, and the TCR yield per sample differed mostly because of small variations in library volumes within the pool. Blood samples were taken from patients before sensitization (week 0) and then at 2, 6 and about 24 weeks after DPC sensitization. Twenty-nine alopecia patients provided blood for TCR sequencing at one to four time points (pre-sensitization, 2, 6 and 24 weeks). The patient cohort, mostly female, included alopecia areata with under or over 50% scalp involvement, alopecia totalis and alopecia universalis. Findings and caveats that apply to the study as a whole: Compared with pre-sensitization or healthy control sets, expanded TCRs formed significantly more large CDR3 similarity clusters, which is consistent with antigen-driven responses. Patch test score was positively correlated with the number of PT1 expanded TCRs, with significance at thresholds 8, 16 and 32 but not at 4. After repeated subsampling, the strength of the expansion versus patch-test correlation and the threshold at which it became significant changed. Because every patient had alopecia, a presumed autoimmune disease, the patients' immune response might differ from that of healthy individuals. The number of TCRs above 1 in 1000 frequency did not change with DPC sensitization; there was no evidence of global repertoire structure alterations.

This sample's time point label indicates: patch test 2, 6 weeks after DPC sensitization. According to the study, the label for this sample's treatment or condition signals: therapeutic diphenylcyclopropenone sensitization with weekly scalp DPC. Blood at each patch-test visit was drawn before the patch test was applied. Patients were considered eligible if aged 18 to 70, diagnosed with alopecia and deemed suitable for DPC therapy, and patients were excluded if pregnant. Total RNA was isolated from unfractionated whole blood collected in Tempus Blood RNA tubes. CDR1 and CDR2 are read off the germline V gene (reference sequence) as MNHEY and SMNVEV. From V the trimming removes 4 bases and from J it removes 8 bases, while the gene matches leave 10 bases of the junction unaccounted for. From cysteine to phenylalanine, the CDR3 is 15 amino acids long. This entry keeps only the CDR3 DNA: 45 bases, framed from base 1.

The library was built by means of RACE. Instrument on record: NextSeq 500. During library preparation, unique molecular identifiers were attached to individual cDNA molecules so that TCRs could be counted quantitatively and reproducibly. Both TCR alpha and TCR beta chains were sequenced from each blood RNA sample. The study's processing was this. The median number of TCRs per sample was 90,000 to 100,000, ranging from roughly 23,224 to 690,600. The Decombinator software suite was used to annotate V, J and CDR3 in the TCR reads. For PS versus PT1 abundance plots, all samples were subsampled to the same number of TCRs (28,000). Expanded TCRs were defined as absent before sensitization and observed at least eight times at the 2-week time point. In-frame beta chains were kept once TCRdb had trimmed the public reads at Q25 with fastp and called clones with MiXCR. Each record represents a unique CDR3 protein, reported with the most common genes and DNA among its rows. The V and J calls follow TCRdb's processing rather than the paper's. This sample holds under 450,000 distinct CDR3 sequences; roughly 6.3% were observed only once. Around 5.6% of the sample lies in the top ten.

This receptor chain uses TRBV27 and TRBJ2-1; 8 bases in the junction line up with TRBD2. The sequence derives from a woman under 30 with alopecia areata. Some clones in this sample may be carry-over from other donors' samples. Sequencing was performed on whole blood, taken in connection with sensitization to the hapten diphenylcyclopropenone (DPC). CDR3 reads: CASSSPSGGGDEQFF. The nucleotide sequence is given as TGTGCCAGCAGTTCCCCAAGCGGGGGCGGGGATGAGCAGTTCTTC.